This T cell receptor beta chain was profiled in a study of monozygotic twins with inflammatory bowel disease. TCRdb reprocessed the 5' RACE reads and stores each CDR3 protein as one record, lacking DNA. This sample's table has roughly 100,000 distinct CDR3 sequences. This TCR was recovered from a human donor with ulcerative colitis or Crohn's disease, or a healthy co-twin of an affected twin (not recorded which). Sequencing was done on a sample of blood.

The CDR3 region is CAWSTGTGRTYLSNQPQHF. The V call is TRBV30, the J call TRBJ1-5; as DNA is missing, the TRBD1 call by TCRdb cannot be tested. The CDR3 covers 19 residues. Germline CDR1 GTSNPN, CDR2 SVGIG (reference sequence).